The present entry profiles one TCR beta chain with its context. The sample belongs to a study of cytomegalovirus exposure and HLA in healthy donors. The PCR employed 60 Vbeta primers together with 13 Jbeta primers. Assay: immunoSEQ multiplex PCR; the TCRdb copy retains only in-frame clones and omits some. The sample shows under 200,000 clones, under 80% of them seen only once. The germline V and J ends were trimmed by 0 bases and 5 bases, with 4 bases remaining between them. The CDR3 totals 12 residues. The germline CDR1 and CDR2 sequences are SGHAT and FQNNGV. The receptor comes from a woman aged 25 to 45 in good health and CMV-seronegative. The sequencing input was PBMCs. V gene TRBV11-2 combines with J gene TRBJ2-5; no clear D. DNA for the CDR3: TGTGCCAGCAGCTTAGAAGCGGAGACCCAGTACTTC. It codes for CASSLEAETQYF.